Reported below is one TCR beta chain. These data are taken from a study of blood T cell repertoires in COVID-19. Study in general: Whether acute or convalescent, the COVID-19 samples came from the United States, Italy and Spain. T cells, B-cell-depleted T cells, or PBMCs supplied cDNA or gDNA.

The CDR3 is 13 amino acids. The J segment lost 4 bases and the V segment lost 5 bases, leaving 4 bases of the junction unmatched. Germline V gene lookup returns CDR1 MDHEN and CDR2 SYDVKM. In the original analysis: Reference gene primer amplification in the assay estimated nucleated cell counts. The repertoire was sequenced with immunoSEQ multiplex PCR; TCRdb's copy has only in-frame clones and lacks some. D and trimming come from the DNA, and the V and J calls and clone size come from that table. Among about 89,000 clones, roughly nine tenths were seen once, and the ten largest hold around 16%. Sequencing was performed on peripheral blood. The source is a male donor with acute or convalescent COVID-19. The V and J genes are TRBV28 and TRBJ1-2; 7 bases are a match to TRBD1. Here the CDR3 reads CASSTGTVYGYTF. In DNA form, the CDR3 reads TGTGCCAGCAGTACCGGGACAGTCTATGGCTACACCTTC.